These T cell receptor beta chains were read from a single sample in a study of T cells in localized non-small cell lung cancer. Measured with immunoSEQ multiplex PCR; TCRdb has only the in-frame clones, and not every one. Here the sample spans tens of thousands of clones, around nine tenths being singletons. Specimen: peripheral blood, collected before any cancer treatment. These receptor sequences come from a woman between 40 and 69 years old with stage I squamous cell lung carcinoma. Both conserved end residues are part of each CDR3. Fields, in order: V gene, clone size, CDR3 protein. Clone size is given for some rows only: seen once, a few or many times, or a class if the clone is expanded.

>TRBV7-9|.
CASSLLQGPNTEAFF
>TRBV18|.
CASSPLGTDTQYF
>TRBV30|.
CAWNRDRVADTQYF
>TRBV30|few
CAWSVIRADTQYF
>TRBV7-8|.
CASSFRTSGNTIYF
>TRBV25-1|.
CASSEIWGTGGQETQYF
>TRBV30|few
CAWSRGSGSTDTQYF
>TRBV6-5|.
CASRRDRGKGQPQHF
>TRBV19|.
CASSIGWGKLDGYTF
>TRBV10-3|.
CAISGDSGGSTDTQYF
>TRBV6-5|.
CASRGGGYSPLHF
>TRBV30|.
CAWSRDSESGELFF
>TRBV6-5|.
CASSYTDRGFHEQYF
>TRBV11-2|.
CASSLGGTRSSEQFF
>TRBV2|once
CASRADRNSPLHF
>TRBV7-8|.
CASSPRQGNTIYF
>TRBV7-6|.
CASSFGRADTQYF
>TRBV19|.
CASRPGAGNTIYF
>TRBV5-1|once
CASQWVERTDTQYF
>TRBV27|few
CASSFARAYEQYF
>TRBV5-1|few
CASSLADRGRGETQYF
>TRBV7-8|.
CASSLGSSGVADTQYF
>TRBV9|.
CASSPSRLGGGFSSTDTQYF
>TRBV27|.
CASKGSGVRFYEQYF
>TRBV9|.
CASSVGQNTDTQYF
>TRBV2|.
CASSEGGAGTEAFF
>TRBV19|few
CASSVFPPPGSYTF
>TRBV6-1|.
CASSEQGVSNQPQHF
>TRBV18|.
CASSPGSLTNEKLFF
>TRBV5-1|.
CASSTGQGTNTGELFF
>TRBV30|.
CAALNDRGGGYTF
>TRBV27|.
CASSFGTGRGNQPQHF
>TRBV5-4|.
CASSDRGGEETQYF
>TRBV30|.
CAWSVGGGYTF
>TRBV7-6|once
CASSLGGAEKLFF
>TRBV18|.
CASSIGTGANTQYF
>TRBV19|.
CASSIDRGRKTQYF
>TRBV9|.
CASSLGTGGLSGNTIYF
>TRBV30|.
CACGGLVHEQYF
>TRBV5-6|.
CASSLAGGEGYTF
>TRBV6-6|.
CASSKQAGGSYNEQFF
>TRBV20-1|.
CSASGTSGYTF
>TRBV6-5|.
CASSYSPGKTYGYTF